This T cell receptor (beta chain) was profiled in a study of shared clonotypes between healthy human individuals. Study in general: Per donor, CD8 memory used one plate, CD8 naive used two, CD4 memory used three and CD4 naive used three.

In the CD4+ fraction, cells were divided into CD45RA+ naive and CD45RA-negative memory subsets. Germline assignment: CDR1 MNHNS and CDR2 SASEGT. With 4 bases removed from V and 1 base from J, the gap between germline ends came to 20 bases. This CDR3 is built from 18 residues. In the authors' workflow: Filtering differed because ImmunoSEQ produced junction-only sequences that carried no quality scores. TCRdb keeps only in-frame clones here, not all; method: immunoSEQ multiplex PCR. V and J calls plus clone size are reproduced from that table; the DNA served to infer D and trimming. This sample has 2 million to 3 million clones, with roughly 93% found just once.

What was sequenced was naive CD4+ T cells from PBMCs. Noted subset: CD45RA+ positively selected. V and J are TRBV6-1 and TRBJ1-5; a possible D gene is TRBD1 (5 bases). The TCR sequence derives from a man aged 18 to 35 in good health. Some clones in this sample may be carry-over from other donors' samples. The CDR3: CASSALSPGGVSNQPQHF. CDR3 nucleotides: TGTGCCAGCAGTGCCCTCTCTCCTGGGGGGGTAAGCAATCAGCCCCAGCATTTT.